The 32 T cell receptor beta chains below were found in one sample sequenced in a study of T cell repertoires in cytomegalovirus infection. A single record per CDR3 protein comes from TCRdb applying MiXCR to the reads. The sample lists around 710,000 distinct CDR3 sequences; approximately 32% were seen once. These receptors' targets are unknown. Sequences were derived from cultured CD8+ T cells from PBMCs, sampled from culture after CMV antigen stimulation. Receptor source: a human donor in good health (CMV status not recorded). Some clones in this sample may be carry-over from other donors' samples.

In its sample, this clonotype was seen many times. The J gene is TRBJ1-2, the V gene TRBV7-9, with D possibly TRBD1 on 6 matching bases. This CDR3 comprises 15 residues. Germline-derived CDR1 and CDR2 are SEHNR and FQNEAQ (reference sequence). V dropped 3 bases and J dropped 4 bases, with 15 bases sitting between them. The CDR3 DNA reads as TGTGCCAGCAGCTTGGGGCGGGGGCAATCCTATGGCTACACCTTC. Translating gives CASSLGRGQSYGYTF.

The chain couples TRBV19 to TRBJ1-6; no reliable D call. The germline gives CDR1 LNHDA, CDR2 SQIVND (reference sequence). Trimming removed 7 bases from V and 14 bases from J, with 12 bases in between. CDR3 length equals 11 residues. The CDR3 nucleotides are TGTGCCAGTACGACTGGAGCGGCCCTCCACTTT. It yields the protein CASTTGAALHF.

Points on this clonotype: A clone one base away is much larger, so this may be a read error. The chain is built from TRBV7-6 and TRBJ1-1; a weak D match, TRBD1 (6 bases). Germline V gene lookup returns CDR1 SGHVS and CDR2 FNYEAQ. The CDR3 is 15 amino acids. Trimming stripped 6 bases from V and 8 bases from J, with 22 bases between. The CDR3 nucleotides read TGTGCCAGCAGGTCTCCTGGTGGGGGCCCTAGCGAAGCTTTCTTT. Translating it yields CASRSPGGGPSEAFF.

Points on this clonotype: This is likely a read error, given that the CDR3 carries no conserved phenylalanine or tryptophan at its end. This chain connects TRBV27 to TRBJ1-6, with D possibly matching TRBD1 (5 bases). Germline loops: CDR1 MNHEY, CDR2 SMNVEV (reference sequence). The CDR3 runs to 14 residues. Trimming stripped 4 bases from V and 9 bases from J, with 13 bases between. The CDR3 sequence is CASSYGTAVSPLHL. The CDR3, as DNA: TGTGCCAGCAGTTACGGGACGGCCGTTTCACCCCTCCACCTT.

V is TRBV7-2 and J is TRBJ1-3; TRBD1 matches 10 bases. Trimming removed 5 bases from V and 0 bases from J; junction bases left unmatched: 4. Germline V gene sequence: CDR1 SGHTA, CDR2 FQGNSA. This CDR3 contains 16 residues. As DNA, the CDR3 is TGTGCCAGCAGCCGGGGACAGGGGAACTCTGGAAACACCATATATTTT. Its protein product is CASSRGQGNSGNTIYF.

This chain links TRBV4-1 with TRBJ2-1, with 11 bases that match TRBD1. V gave up 2 bases and J gave up 7 bases; unmatched junction bases: 4. The germline V gene has CDR1 MGHRA and CDR2 YSYEKL. The CDR3 is made up of 15 amino acids. CDR3 protein: CASSQTGQGANEQFF. CDR3 sequence (DNA): TGCGCCAGCAGCCAAACTGGACAGGGGGCAAATGAGCAGTTCTTC.

CDR3 sequence reads: CASSPRVRQGSGNTIYF. CDR3 nucleotides: TGCGCCAGCAGCCCTCGGGTCAGACAGGGCTCTGGAAACACCATATATTTT. V is TRBV4-3 and J is TRBJ1-3; 7 bases agree with TRBD1. The germline gives CDR1 LGHNA, CDR2 YSLEER. The V segment lost 4 bases and the J segment 0 bases; nucleotides outside the gene matches: 9. This CDR3 contains 17 residues.

The chain carries TRBV9 and TRBJ2-3; D not resolved. V lost 0 bases, J lost 4 bases, and 3 bases lay in between. The CDR3 contains 12 residues. Germline loops: CDR1 SGDLS, CDR2 YYNGEE. As DNA, the CDR3 is TGTGCCAGCAGCGTAGATCCAGATACGCAGTATTTT. As protein: CASSVDPDTQYF.

This clonotype was observed a single time. This chain links TRBV6-2 or TRBV6-3 with TRBJ2-7, with 11 bases that match TRBD1. The V and J ends lost 10 bases and 5 bases, in that order; junction bases with no gene match: 10. CDR1 and CDR2 (germline): MNHEY, SVGEGT. The CDR3 runs to 14 residues. The CDR3 DNA reads TGTGCCAACAACCACGGGACAGGGGGACACGAGCAGTACGTC. Translating gives CANNHGTGGHEQYV.

In this sample, this clonotype turned up a few times. CDR3 sequence reads: CASSLGATNTDTQYF. The CDR3 nucleotides are TGTGCCAGCAGCTTAGGAGCGACGAACACAGATACGCAGTATTTT. The J gene is TRBJ2-3, the V gene TRBV5-8; unclear D gene. The CDR3 extends over 15 amino acids. The V gene lost 2 bases and the J gene lost 2 bases, with 12 bases spanning the gap. The germline gives CDR1 SGHTS, CDR2 YDEGEE.

This clonotype has a handful of counts. The chain is built from TRBV6-4 and TRBJ2-1, with 7 bases fitting TRBD1. Germline assignment: CDR1 MRHNA and CDR2 SNTAGT. The V gene end was trimmed by 8 bases and the J gene end by 2 bases; junction bases not matched to a gene: 9. This CDR3 has 15 amino acids. The CDR3: CASSPRDSTYNEQFF. The CDR3, as DNA: TGTGCCAGCTCACCACGGGACAGCACCTACAATGAGCAGTTCTTC.

This sequence joins TRBV7-9 and TRBJ2-7, with 8 bases matching TRBD1. This CDR3 is built from 15 residues. Unmatched junction bases numbered 5, after V lost 3 bases and J lost 1 base. Looked up from germline, CDR1 is SEHNR and CDR2 is FQNEAQ (reference sequence). CDR3 protein: CASSLLTGESYEQYV. CDR3 in DNA: TGTGCCAGCAGCTTGCTGACAGGGGAGTCCTACGAGCAGTACGTC.

This chain uses TRBV6-5 with TRBJ1-1; 8 bases line up with TRBD1. Germline V gene lookup returns CDR1 MNHEY and CDR2 SVGAGI. The CDR3 totals 13 residues. V trimming: 6 bases; J trimming: 5 bases; junction bases outside the gene matches: 5. For the CDR3, the DNA is TGTGCCAGCAGGAGGACAGGGAGGACTGAAGCTTTCTTT. Its protein product is CASRRTGRTEAFF.

This chain joins TRBV7-6 and TRBJ2-6; D gene ambiguous. Trimming pared 5 bases from V and 4 bases from J, leaving 18 bases between. Germline CDR1 SGHVS, CDR2 FNYEAQ. There are 17 residues in the CDR3. The CDR3, as DNA: TGTGCCAGCAGCAGAGAGGCAGTTAGCTTCGGGGCCAACGTCCTGACTTTC. Residues: CASSREAVSFGANVLTF.

On this clonotype itself: A much larger clone differs by one base, so this may be a read error. The chain recombines TRBV2 with TRBJ2-2; D is tentatively TRBD1 or TRBD2 (5 bases each). The CDR3 spans 17 residues. Germline V CDR1 and CDR2: SNHLY, FYNNEI. The CDR3 DNA sequence: TGTGCCAGCAGCCAATGGTCCGGGACCACGGGGACCGGGGTGCTGTTTTTT. The encoded protein is CASSQWSGTTGTGVLFF.

The genes are TRBV7-2 and TRBJ2-1; D not certain. V was trimmed by 4 bases and J by 15 bases, leaving 19 bases between them. This CDR3 is built from 13 residues. The V gene's germline CDR1 is SGHTA and CDR2 FQGNSA. This CDR3 is CASSSTELTGLFF. In DNA, the CDR3 is TGTGCCAGCAGCTCGACGGAATTAACTGGGCTGTTCTTC.

V and J are TRBV15 and TRBJ1-5; D perhaps matches TRBD1 (5 bases). Germline lookup yields CDR1 LNHNV and CDR2 YYDKDF (reference sequence). The CDR3 sequence is 16 residues long. The V end was cut by 4 bases, the J end by 7 bases, with 20 bases between. CDR3: CATSNHWRRDEQPQHF. The CDR3 DNA sequence: TGTGCCACCAGCAATCACTGGAGGAGGGACGAGCAGCCCCAGCATTTT.

The genes are TRBV6-6 and TRBJ2-5; 7 nucleotides match TRBD2. Germline V gene data show CDR1 as MNHNY and CDR2 as SVGAGI (reference sequence). V dropped 0 bases and J dropped 2; count of bases not matched to a gene: 9. The CDR3 contains 17 residues. The CDR3 DNA reads as TGTGCCAGCAGTTACTCGAAATCCGCGGGGGTACAAGAGACCCAGTACTTC. Translation gives CASSYSKSAGVQETQYF.

The chain employs TRBV4-1 and TRBJ1-1; 7 nucleotides agree with TRBD1. The CDR3 extends over 14 amino acids. Per germline, CDR1 MGHRA and CDR2 YSYEKL. V lost 4 bases and J lost 10; bases outside the gene matches: 12. The CDR3 DNA is TGCGCCAGCAGCCCCGGGACAGCGGTACTAGGAGCTTTCTTT. Translating it yields CASSPGTAVLGAFF.

The chain uses TRBV4-1 and TRBJ1-1; D remains unclear. The CDR3 length is 14 residues. With 1 base removed from V and 7 bases from J, the gap between germline ends came to 13 bases. Looked up from germline, CDR1 is MGHRA and CDR2 is YSYEKL. CDR3 protein: CASSQVGQANEAFF. The CDR3 DNA is TGCGCCAGCAGCCAAGTAGGGCAGGCCAATGAAGCTTTCTTT.

The rearrangement links TRBV24-1 to TRBJ2-2; D ambiguous. The CDR3 has 12 residues. V was shortened by 9 bases and J by 0 bases, with 4 bases between the two germline ends. CDR1 and CDR2 (germline): KGHDR, SFDVKD. Written as DNA, the CDR3 is TGTGCCACCGCGGCGAACACCGGGGAGCTGTTTTTT. Translating it yields CATAANTGELFF.

This clonotype was seen once. This chain joins TRBV6-2 or TRBV6-3 and TRBJ1-2; 8 bases agree with TRBD1. The CDR3 is 14 amino acids. Germline CDR1 reads MNHEY; CDR2 reads SVGEGT. The ends lost 6 bases at V and 5 bases at J; junction bases unmatched: 8. The CDR3 DNA follows: TGTGCCAGCAGGAGCGGGACAGGAGCATATGGCTACACCTTC. Translation: CASRSGTGAYGYTF.

This clonotype was found many times. The DNA for the CDR3 is TGTGCCATCAAGAAGGGCAATGAGCAGTTCTTC. Protein product: CAIKKGNEQFF. The V call is TRBV10-3, the J call TRBJ2-1, with D unresolved. V was trimmed by 7 bases and J by 6 bases, leaving 7 bases between them. This CDR3 spans 11 amino acids. CDR1 is ENHRY, CDR2 SYGVKD, per germline.

V usage is TRBV7-8 and J usage is TRBJ1-1; D gene unclear. CDR1 and CDR2 (germline): SGHVS, FQNEAQ. This CDR3 region has 12 residues. V lost 11 bases, J lost 0 bases, and 10 bases lay in between. CDR3 DNA: TGTGCCGCGGGGAACATGAACACTGAAGCTTTCTTT. This gives the protein CAAGNMNTEAFF.

This clonotype appeared a few times. The rearrangement uses TRBV7-2 and TRBJ1-1, with D unresolved. Germline-derived CDR1 and CDR2 are SGHTA and FQGNSA. The CDR3 spans 13 residues. V shed 1 base and J shed 6 bases, with 9 bases lying between them. The CDR3 reads CASSLVESSEAFF. As DNA, the CDR3 is TGTGCCAGCAGCTTAGTGGAGAGTTCTGAAGCTTTCTTT.

The gene calls are TRBV29-1 and TRBJ2-1; a weak D match, TRBD2 (6 bases). Trimming shortened V by 7 bases and J by 0 bases, and 16 bases separated the two germline ends. CDR1 SQVTM and CDR2 ANQGSEA come from the germline V gene. CDR3 length: 15 residues. For the CDR3, the DNA is TGCAGCGCCGTGGGCGGGGAGAGCTCCTACAATGAGCAGTTCTTC. Translating gives CSAVGGESSYNEQFF.

This clonotype occurred many times. The chain has TRBV7-9 and TRBJ1-1, with D unresolved. Looked up from germline, CDR1 is SEHNR and CDR2 is FQNEAQ (reference sequence). The CDR3 has 15 residues. The germline V and J ends were trimmed by 2 bases and 1 base, with 11 bases remaining between them. The CDR3 nucleotides read TGTGCCAGCAGCTTAAGATGGGAGGAGAACACTGAAGCTTTCTTT. Protein product: CASSLRWEENTEAFF.

The table lists this clonotype with many counts. The J gene is TRBJ1-1, the V gene TRBV7-8, with 7 nucleotides matching TRBD1. The V gene's germline CDR1 is SGHVS and CDR2 FQNEAQ. V gave up 7 bases and J gave up 6 bases; unmatched junction bases: 20. The length of the CDR3 is 17 residues. The CDR3 nucleotides are TGTGCCAGCACCCTTGACAGGGAAAATCCCTTGGAGCCTGAAGCTTTCTTT. It translates to CASTLDRENPLEPEAFF.

This clonotype was detected only a few times. This chain links TRBV7-8 with TRBJ1-6; a weak D match, TRBD1 (6 bases). The CDR3 runs to 17 residues. From germline, CDR1 is SGHVS and CDR2 FQNEAQ. V lost 5 bases, J lost 0 bases, and 14 bases lay in between. The CDR3 is CASSQRGGSSYNSPLHF. The CDR3 DNA is TGTGCCAGCAGCCAAAGGGGGGGAAGCTCCTATAATTCACCCCTCCACTTT. Filled out from reference TRBV7-8 and TRBJ1-6, the complete variable domain reads GAGVSQSPRYKVAKRGQDVALRCDPISGHVSLFWYQQALGQGPEFLTYFQNEAQLDKSGLPSDRFFAERPEGSVSTLKIQRTQQEDSAVYLCASSQRGGSSYNSPLHFGNGTRLTVT.

The chain combines TRBV4-1 with TRBJ1-1; no definite D call. CDR1 is MGHRA and CDR2 is YSYEKL in the germline V gene. The CDR3 consists of 15 residues. V lost 1 base to trimming and J lost 3 bases, with 12 bases between them. CDR3 coding DNA: TGCGCCAGCAGCCAAGGACCCCGGCCGTACACTGAAGCTTTCTTT. This gives the protein CASSQGPRPYTEAFF.

The chain recombines TRBV6-1 with TRBJ1-6, with D maybe TRBD1 (5 bases). The CDR3 consists of 15 residues. The V and J ends lost 8 bases and 9 bases respectively, with 20 bases between them. Per the germline V gene, CDR1 is MNHNS and CDR2 is SASEGT. CDR3 in DNA: TGTGCCAGCGGATTGAACGGGGACCTGAGTTCACCCCTCCACTTT. It codes for CASGLNGDLSSPLHF.

This sequence joins TRBV7-9 and TRBJ2-1, with TRBD2 matching 10 bases. The CDR3 loop spans 17 amino acids. After removal of 2 bases from V and 3 bases from J, the junction contained 7 bases not matched to a gene. The germline V gene encodes CDR1 SEHNR and CDR2 FQNEAQ (reference sequence). CDR3 region: CASSLSLAGANYNEQFF. The DNA for the CDR3 is TGTGCCAGCAGCTTATCTCTAGCGGGGGCGAACTACAATGAGCAGTTCTTC.